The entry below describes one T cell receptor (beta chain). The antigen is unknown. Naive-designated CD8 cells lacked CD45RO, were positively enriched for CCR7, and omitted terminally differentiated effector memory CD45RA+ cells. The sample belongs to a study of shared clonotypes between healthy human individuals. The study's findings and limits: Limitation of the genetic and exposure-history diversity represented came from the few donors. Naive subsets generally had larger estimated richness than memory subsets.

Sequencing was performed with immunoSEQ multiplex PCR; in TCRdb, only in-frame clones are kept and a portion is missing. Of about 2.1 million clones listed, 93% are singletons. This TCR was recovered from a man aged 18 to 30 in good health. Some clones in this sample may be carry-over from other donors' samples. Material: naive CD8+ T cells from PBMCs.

CDR3 sequence reads: CASSFRSAYGYTF. The CDR3 DNA follows: TGTGCCAGCAGTTTTCGATCGGCTTATGGCTACACCTTC. The chain couples TRBV28 to TRBJ1-2; D is uncertain. V lost 3 bases and J lost 5, with 10 bases in between. Per the germline V gene, CDR1 is MDHEN and CDR2 is SYDVKM. There are 13 residues in the CDR3.